This T cell receptor (beta chain) stems from a study of response to subunit inactivated influenza vaccine. Study results and limitations: A suggestion made by the authors is that each seasonal influenza vaccination recruits few new T cells.

Germline CDR1 reads LGHDT; CDR2 reads YNNKEL (reference sequence). Between the trimmed V and J ends, which lost 2 bases and 7 bases, there was a span of 6 bases. The CDR3 totals 12 residues. TCRdb analysed the RT-PCR reads with MiXCR anew, one entry per CDR3 protein. Of under 550,000 distinct CDR3 sequences listed, approximately 7.7% were seen once; the top ten hold around 14%. This clonotype has only a few counts. Its antigen is unidentified. The J gene is TRBJ1-5, the V gene TRBV3-1; D uncertain. This receptor was taken from a man between 50 and 75 years old who received an inactivated influenza vaccine. The specimen comprised PBMCs from blood, sampled roughly 24 months after vaccination. CDR3 protein: CASSQFGQPQHF. The CDR3 coding sequence is TGTGCCAGCAGCCAATTTGGCCAGCCCCAGCATTTT.